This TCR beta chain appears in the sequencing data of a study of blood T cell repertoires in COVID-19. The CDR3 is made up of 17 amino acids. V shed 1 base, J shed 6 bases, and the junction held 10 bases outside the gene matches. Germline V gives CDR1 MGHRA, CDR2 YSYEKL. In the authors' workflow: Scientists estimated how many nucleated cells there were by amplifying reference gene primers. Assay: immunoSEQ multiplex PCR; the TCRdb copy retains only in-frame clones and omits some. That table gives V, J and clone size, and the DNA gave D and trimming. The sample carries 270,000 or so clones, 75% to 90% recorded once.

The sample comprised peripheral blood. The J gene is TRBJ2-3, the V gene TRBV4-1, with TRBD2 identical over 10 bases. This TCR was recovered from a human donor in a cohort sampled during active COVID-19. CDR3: CASSQGWLAGVLDTQYF. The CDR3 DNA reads TGCGCCAGCAGCCAAGGTTGGCTAGCGGGAGTATTGGATACGCAGTATTTT.